This T cell receptor beta chain was recorded in a study of immune evolution from preneoplasia to lung adenocarcinoma. Patients had resection in Japan or China between the mid-2010s and the late 2010s. Sequenced by immunoSEQ multiplex PCR; TCRdb stores in-frame clones only, minus some. The sample has about 14,000 clones, 85% seen once. What was sequenced was FFPE lung adenocarcinoma in situ tissue. The receptor was isolated from a donor older than 65 with lung adenocarcinoma.

CDR3 bases: TGTGCCAGCAGCCCTTCCTCCTACGAGCAGTACTTC. Translated, it gives CASSPSSYEQYF. This rearrangement joins TRBV7-8 to TRBJ2-7; D uncertain. The germline V and J ends were trimmed by 5 bases and 0 bases, with 5 bases remaining between them. The CDR3 is 12 amino acids. Germline CDR1 is SGHVS and CDR2 is FQNEAQ.